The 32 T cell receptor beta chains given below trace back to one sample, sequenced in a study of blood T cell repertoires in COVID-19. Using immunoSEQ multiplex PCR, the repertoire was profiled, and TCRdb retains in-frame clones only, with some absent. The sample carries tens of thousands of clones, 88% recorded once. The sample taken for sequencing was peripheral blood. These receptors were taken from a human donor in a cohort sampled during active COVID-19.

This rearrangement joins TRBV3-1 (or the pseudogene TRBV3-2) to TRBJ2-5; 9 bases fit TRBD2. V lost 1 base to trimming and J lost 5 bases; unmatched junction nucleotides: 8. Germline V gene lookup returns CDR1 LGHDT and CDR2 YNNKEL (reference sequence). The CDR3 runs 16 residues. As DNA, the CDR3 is TGTGCCAGCAGCCAAGTGAAAGCGGGGGGCAGCGAGACCCAGTACTTC. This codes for CASSQVKAGGSETQYF.

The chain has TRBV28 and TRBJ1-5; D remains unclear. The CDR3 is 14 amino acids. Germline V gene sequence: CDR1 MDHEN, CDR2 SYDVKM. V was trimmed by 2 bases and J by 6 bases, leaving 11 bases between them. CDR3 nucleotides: TGTGCCAGCAGTTTAGGAGGGAATGGTCAGCCCCAGCATTTT. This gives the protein CASSLGGNGQPQHF.

The CDR3 region is CASGVRGHDRFEQYF. As DNA, the CDR3 is TGTGCCAGTGGGGTCAGGGGCCACGATCGGTTCGAGCAGTACTTC. The gene calls are TRBV19 and TRBJ2-7; D is perhaps TRBD1 (6 bases). V lost 8 bases, J lost 6 bases, and 23 bases lay in between. CDR3 size: 15 residues. CDR1 is LNHDA and CDR2 is SQIVND in the germline V gene (reference sequence).

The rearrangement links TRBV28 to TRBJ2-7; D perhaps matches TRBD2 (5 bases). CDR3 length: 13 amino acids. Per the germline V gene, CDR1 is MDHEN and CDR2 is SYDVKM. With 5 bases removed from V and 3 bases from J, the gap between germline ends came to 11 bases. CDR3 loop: CASSRTDYYEQYF. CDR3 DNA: TGTGCCAGCAGTCGGACTGATTACTACGAGCAGTACTTC.

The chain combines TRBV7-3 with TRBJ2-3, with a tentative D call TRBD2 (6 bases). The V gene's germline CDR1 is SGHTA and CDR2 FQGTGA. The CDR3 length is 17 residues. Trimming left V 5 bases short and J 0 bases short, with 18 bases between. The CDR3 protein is CASSPTPGGASTDTQYF. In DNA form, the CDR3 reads TGTGCCAGCAGCCCAACCCCCGGGGGTGCTAGCACAGATACGCAGTATTTT.

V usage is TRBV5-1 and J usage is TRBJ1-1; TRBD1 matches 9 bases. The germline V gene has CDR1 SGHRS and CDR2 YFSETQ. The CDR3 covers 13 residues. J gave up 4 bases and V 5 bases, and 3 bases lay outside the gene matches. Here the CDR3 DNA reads TGCGCCAGCAGGGGGGACAGGGTCACTGAAGCTTTCTTT. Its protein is CASRGDRVTEAFF.

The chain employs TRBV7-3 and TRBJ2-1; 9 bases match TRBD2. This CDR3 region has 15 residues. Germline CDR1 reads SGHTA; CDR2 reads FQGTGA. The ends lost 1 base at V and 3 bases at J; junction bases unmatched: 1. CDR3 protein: CASSLILAGYNEQFF. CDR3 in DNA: TGTGCCAGCAGCTTAATACTAGCGGGCTACAATGAGCAGTTCTTC.

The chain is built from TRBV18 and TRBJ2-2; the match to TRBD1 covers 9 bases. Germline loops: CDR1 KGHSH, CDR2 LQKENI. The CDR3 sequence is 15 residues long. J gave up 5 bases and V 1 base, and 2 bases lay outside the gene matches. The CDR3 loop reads CASSPRTGDTGELFF. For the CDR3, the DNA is TGTGCCAGCTCACCACGGACAGGGGATACCGGGGAGCTGTTTTTT.

The CDR3 region has the DNA TGTGCCAGCAGCACTAGGGGGACTAATTCACCCCTCCACTTT. This gives the protein CASSTRGTNSPLHF. This chain links TRBV28 with TRBJ1-6; weak D call: TRBD1 (6 bases). Per the germline V gene, CDR1 is MDHEN and CDR2 is SYDVKM. V lost 6 bases to trimming and J lost 6 bases, with 12 bases between them. The CDR3 is 14 residues long.

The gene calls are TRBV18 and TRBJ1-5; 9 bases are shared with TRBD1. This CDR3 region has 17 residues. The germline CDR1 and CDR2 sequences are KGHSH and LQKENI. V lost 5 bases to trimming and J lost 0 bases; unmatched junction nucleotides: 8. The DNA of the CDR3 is TGTGCCAGCTCATTTTATCGGACAGGGGATAGCAATCAGCCCCAGCATTTT. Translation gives CASSFYRTGDSNQPQHF.

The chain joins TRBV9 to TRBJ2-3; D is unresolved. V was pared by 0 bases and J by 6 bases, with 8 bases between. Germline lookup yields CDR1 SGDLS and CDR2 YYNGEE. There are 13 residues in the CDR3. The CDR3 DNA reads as TGTGCCAGCAGCGTAGGAGGAAGGGATACGCAGTATTTT. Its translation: CASSVGGRDTQYF.

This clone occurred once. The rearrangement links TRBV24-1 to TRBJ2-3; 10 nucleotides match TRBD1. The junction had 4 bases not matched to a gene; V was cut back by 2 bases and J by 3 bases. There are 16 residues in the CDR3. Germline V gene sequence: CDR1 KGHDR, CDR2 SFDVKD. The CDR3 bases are TGTGCCACCAGTGATTCCCCGGGACAGGGGACAGATACGCAGTATTTT. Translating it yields CATSDSPGQGTDTQYF.

CDR3 sequence reads: CASSPPGGKQPQHF. The CDR3 DNA is TGTGCCAGCTCACCACCGGGGGGGAAGCAGCCCCAGCATTTT. The V call is TRBV18, the J call TRBJ1-5; perhaps TRBD1 as D (5 bases). CDR3 length equals 14 residues. The V gene's germline CDR1 is KGHSH and CDR2 LQKENI. V was pared by 0 bases and J by 7 bases, with 10 bases between.

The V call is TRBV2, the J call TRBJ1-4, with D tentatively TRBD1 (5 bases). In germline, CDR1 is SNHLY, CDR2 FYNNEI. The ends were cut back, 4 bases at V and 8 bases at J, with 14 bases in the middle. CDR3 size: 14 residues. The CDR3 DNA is TGTGCCAGCAGTGCAGCCGGGACTGAAGAAAAACTGTTTTTT. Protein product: CASSAAGTEEKLFF.

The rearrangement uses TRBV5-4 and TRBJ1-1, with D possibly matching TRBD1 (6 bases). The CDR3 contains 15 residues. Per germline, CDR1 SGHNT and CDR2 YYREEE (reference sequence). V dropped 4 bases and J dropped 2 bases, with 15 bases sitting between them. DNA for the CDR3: TGTGCCAGCAGCCGGAGGGGGGGGGTCAACACTGAAGCTTTCTTT. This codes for CASSRRGGVNTEAFF.

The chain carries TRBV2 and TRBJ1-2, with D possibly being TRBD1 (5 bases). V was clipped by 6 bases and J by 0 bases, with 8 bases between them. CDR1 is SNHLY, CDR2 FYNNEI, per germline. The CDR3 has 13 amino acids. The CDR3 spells CASSLTANYGYTF. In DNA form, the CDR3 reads TGTGCCAGCAGCCTGACAGCTAACTATGGCTACACCTTC.

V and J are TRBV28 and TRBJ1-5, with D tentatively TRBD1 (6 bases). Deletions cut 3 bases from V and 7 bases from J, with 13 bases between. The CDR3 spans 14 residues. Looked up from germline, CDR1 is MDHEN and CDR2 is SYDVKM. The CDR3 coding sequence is TGTGCCAGCAGTTTCCCAGGGGTAAGGCAGCCCCAGCATTTT. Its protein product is CASSFPGVRQPQHF.

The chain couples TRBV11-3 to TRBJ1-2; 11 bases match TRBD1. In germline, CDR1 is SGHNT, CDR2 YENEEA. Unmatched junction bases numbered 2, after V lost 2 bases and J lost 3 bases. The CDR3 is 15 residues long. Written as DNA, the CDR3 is TGTGCCAGCAGCTTACGGACAGGGGGCGACTATGGCTACACCTTC. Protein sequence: CASSLRTGGDYGYTF.

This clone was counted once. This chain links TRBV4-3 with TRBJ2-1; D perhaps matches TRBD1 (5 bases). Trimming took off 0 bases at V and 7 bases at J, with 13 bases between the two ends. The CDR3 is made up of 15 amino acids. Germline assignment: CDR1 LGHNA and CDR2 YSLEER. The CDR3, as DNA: TGCGCCAGCAGCCAAGAACAGGTAGGTGGGAATGAGCAGTTCTTC. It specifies CASSQEQVGGNEQFF.

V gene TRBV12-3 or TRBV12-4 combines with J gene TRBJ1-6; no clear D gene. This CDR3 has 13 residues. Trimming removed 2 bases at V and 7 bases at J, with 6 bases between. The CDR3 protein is CASSLSGNSPLHF. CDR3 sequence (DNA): TGTGCCAGCAGTTTATCAGGCAATTCACCCCTCCACTTT.

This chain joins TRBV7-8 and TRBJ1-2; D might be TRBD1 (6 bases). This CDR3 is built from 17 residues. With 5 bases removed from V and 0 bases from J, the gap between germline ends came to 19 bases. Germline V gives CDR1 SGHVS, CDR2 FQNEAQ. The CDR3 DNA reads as TGTGCCAGCAGCCCCCGGCAGGGGCGCAGCTCTAACTATGGCTACACCTTC. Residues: CASSPRQGRSSNYGYTF.

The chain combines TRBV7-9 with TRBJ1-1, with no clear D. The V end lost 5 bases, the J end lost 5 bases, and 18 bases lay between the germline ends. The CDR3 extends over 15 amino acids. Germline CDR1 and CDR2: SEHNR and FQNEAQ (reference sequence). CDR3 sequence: CASSLFVPQRTEAFF. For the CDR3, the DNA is TGTGCCAGCAGCCTATTCGTGCCCCAGCGGACTGAAGCTTTCTTT. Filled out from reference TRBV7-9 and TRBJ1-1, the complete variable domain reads DTGVSQNPRHKITKRGQNVTFRCDPISEHNRLYWYRQTLGQGPEFLTYFQNEAQLEKSRLLSDRFSAERPKGSFSTLEIQRTEQGDSAMYLCASSLFVPQRTEAFFGQGTRLTVV.

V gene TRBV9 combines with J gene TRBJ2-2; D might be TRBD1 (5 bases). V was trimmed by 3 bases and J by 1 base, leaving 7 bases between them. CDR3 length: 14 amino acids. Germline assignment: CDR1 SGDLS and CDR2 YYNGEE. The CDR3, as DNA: TGTGCCAGCAGCGGACAGATGAACACCGGGGAGCTGTTTTTT. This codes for CASSGQMNTGELFF. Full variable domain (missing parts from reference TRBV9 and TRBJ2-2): DSGVTQTPKHLITATGQRVTLRCSPRSGDLSVYWYQQSLDQGLQFLIQYYNGEERAKGNILERFSAQQFPDLHSELNLSSLELGDSALYFCASSGQMNTGELFFGEGSRLTVL.

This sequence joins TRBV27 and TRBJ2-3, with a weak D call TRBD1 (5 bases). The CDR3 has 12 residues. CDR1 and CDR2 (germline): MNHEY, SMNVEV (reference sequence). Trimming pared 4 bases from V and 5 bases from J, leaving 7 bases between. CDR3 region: CASSSTEDTQYF. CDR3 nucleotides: TGTGCCAGCAGTTCGACAGAAGATACGCAGTATTTT.

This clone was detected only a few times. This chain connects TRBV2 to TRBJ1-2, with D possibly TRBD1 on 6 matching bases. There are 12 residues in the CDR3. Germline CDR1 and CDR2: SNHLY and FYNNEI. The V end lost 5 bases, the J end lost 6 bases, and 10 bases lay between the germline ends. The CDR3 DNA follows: TGTGCCAGCAGTCCTCAGGGGAATGGCTACACCTTC. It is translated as CASSPQGNGYTF.

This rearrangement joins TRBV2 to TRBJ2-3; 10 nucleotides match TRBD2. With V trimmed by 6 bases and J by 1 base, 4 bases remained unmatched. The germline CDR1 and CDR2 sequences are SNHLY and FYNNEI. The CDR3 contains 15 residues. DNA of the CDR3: TGTGCCAGCAGGTCAGGGACTAGCGGCACAGATACGCAGTATTTT. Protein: CASRSGTSGTDTQYF.

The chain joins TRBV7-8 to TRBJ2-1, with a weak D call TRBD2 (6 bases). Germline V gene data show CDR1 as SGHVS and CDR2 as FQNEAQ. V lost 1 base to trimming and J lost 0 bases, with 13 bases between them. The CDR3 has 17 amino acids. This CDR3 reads CASSLDGGGYSYNEQFF. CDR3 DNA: TGTGCCAGCAGCTTAGACGGTGGGGGGTACTCCTACAATGAGCAGTTCTTC.

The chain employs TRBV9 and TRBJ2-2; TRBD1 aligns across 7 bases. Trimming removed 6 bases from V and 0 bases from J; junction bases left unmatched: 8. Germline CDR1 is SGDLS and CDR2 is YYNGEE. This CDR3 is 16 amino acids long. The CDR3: CASKRGQETNTGELFF. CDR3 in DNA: TGTGCCAGCAAGCGTGGACAGGAGACGAACACCGGGGAGCTGTTTTTT.

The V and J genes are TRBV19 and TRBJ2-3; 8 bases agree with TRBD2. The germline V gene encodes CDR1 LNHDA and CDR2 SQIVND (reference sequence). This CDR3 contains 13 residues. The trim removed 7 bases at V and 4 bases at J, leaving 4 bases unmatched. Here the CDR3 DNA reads TGTGCCAGTAAAACTAGCGGAGCAGATACGCAGTATTTT. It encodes CASKTSGADTQYF.

The CDR3 bases are TGTGCCAGCTCGTCCGGGATGAACACTGAAGCTTTCTTT. This encodes CASSSGMNTEAFF. The gene calls are TRBV18 and TRBJ1-1; D is undetermined. CDR1 and CDR2 (germline): KGHSH, LQKENI. Trimming removed 6 bases from V and 0 bases from J, with 8 bases in between. The CDR3 sequence is 13 residues long.

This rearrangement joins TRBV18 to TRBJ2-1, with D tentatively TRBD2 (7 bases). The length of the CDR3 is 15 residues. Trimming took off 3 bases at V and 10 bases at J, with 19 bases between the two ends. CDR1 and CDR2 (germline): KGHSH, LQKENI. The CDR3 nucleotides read TGTGCCAGCTCACCGGCGGGGGCCCGGCTTGGGGAGCAGTTCTTC. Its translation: CASSPAGARLGEQFF.

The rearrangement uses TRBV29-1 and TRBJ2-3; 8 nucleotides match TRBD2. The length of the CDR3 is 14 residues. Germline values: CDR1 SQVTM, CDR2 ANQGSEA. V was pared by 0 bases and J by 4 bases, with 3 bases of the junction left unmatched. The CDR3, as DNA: TGCAGCGTTGAAGATAGCGGGGCATCAGATACGCAGTATTTT. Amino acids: CSVEDSGASDTQYF.